These T cell receptor beta chains were read from a single sample in a study of shared clonotypes between healthy human individuals. Profiled with immunoSEQ multiplex PCR; TCRdb holds only in-frame clones, not every one. There are 550,000 to 800,000 clones in the sample; roughly 70% occur only once, and 1.5% to 2% lies in the top ten. The specimen was memory CD4+ T cells sorted from blood. The origin of the receptors is a woman aged 25-40 years in good health. The CDR3 runs from the conserved cysteine through the conserved F or W. A D gene is named only where the DNA matches it firmly. Only part of the rows carry a size: once, few, many, or a class if the clone is expanded.

clone_size | d_call | j_call | v_call | cdr3_aa | cdr3_nt
- | TRBD1 | TRBJ1-2 | TRBV28 | CASSLSFTGGYGYTF | TGTGCCAGCAGTTTATCTTTCACAGGGGGCTATGGCTACACCTTC
- | - | TRBJ1-1 | TRBV2 | CASRSLQGGTEAFF | TGTGCCAGCAGGTCGTTACAGGGAGGCACTGAAGCTTTCTTT
- | - | TRBJ1-2 | TRBV14 | CASSHNWVSRPNYGYTF | TGTGCCAGCAGCCACAACTGGGTTAGCAGACCTAACTATGGCTACACCTTC
- | - | TRBJ2-5 | TRBV5-1 | CASSPWARGQETQYF | TGCGCCAGCAGCCCCTGGGCTAGGGGGCAAGAGACCCAGTACTTC
- | - | TRBJ2-7 | TRBV28 | CASKGPGVGSYEQYF | TGTGCCAGCAAAGGGCCGGGGGTTGGATCCTACGAGCAGTACTTC
- | - | TRBJ2-7 | TRBV19 | CATARQTRYYEQYF | TGTGCCACCGCACGCCAGACTCGCTACTACGAGCAGTACTTC
- | - | TRBJ1-4 | TRBV4-1 | CASSLQPGTGGEKLFF | TGCGCCAGCAGCCTCCAGCCCGGGACGGGGGGTGAAAAACTGTTTTTT
- | - | TRBJ2-7 | TRBV4-2 | CASSQDSQAYEQYF | TGTGCCAGCAGCCAAGACTCACAAGCCTACGAGCAGTACTTC
- | TRBD2 | TRBJ2-3 | TRBV11-3 | CASSFTSGRLSQGTDTQYF | TGTGCCAGCAGCTTTACTAGCGGGAGGCTTTCACAGGGCACAGATACGCAGTATTTT
- | TRBD1 | TRBJ2-4 | TRBV28 | CASSPSGGLDIQYF | TGTGCCAGCAGTCCGTCAGGGGGCCTGGACATTCAGTACTTC
- | - | TRBJ1-1 | TRBV7-9 | CASSLGQRFEAFF | TGTGCCAGCAGCTTGGGGCAGCGCTTTGAAGCTTTCTTT
- | - | TRBJ1-1 | TRBV5-1 | CASRRTATEAFF | TGCGCCAGCAGGCGGACAGCCACTGAAGCTTTCTTT
- | - | TRBJ2-7 | TRBV7-2 | CASSSKSSTSGEQYF | TGTGCCAGCAGCTCAAAATCCTCGACTAGTGGCGAGCAGTACTTC
- | - | TRBJ2-7 | TRBV12-5 | CASGLVGPPLVATSYEQYF | TGTGCTAGTGGTTTGGTAGGGCCTCCCCTTGTAGCCACCTCCTACGAGCAGTACTTC
- | - | TRBJ2-2 | TRBV7-9 | CASSSRTGELFF | TGTGCCAGCAGCTCAAGAACCGGGGAGCTGTTTTTT
- | - | TRBJ2-5 | TRBV18 | CASSSPGRVNGETQYF | TGTGCCAGCTCATCACCGGGACGAGTAAATGGGGAGACCCAGTACTTC
- | TRBD1 | TRBJ2-1 | TRBV7-9 | CASRLTRTGSSYNEQFF | TGTGCCAGCCGCTTGACAAGGACAGGGTCCTCATACAATGAGCAGTTCTTC
- | - | TRBJ2-7 | TRBV18 | CASSPRGYEQYF | TGTGCCAGCTCGCCCAGGGGCTACGAGCAGTACTTC
- | TRBD2 | TRBJ2-5 | TRBV5-1 | CASSLGLAGVQETQYF | TGCGCCAGCAGCTTGGGACTAGCGGGAGTCCAGGAGACCCAGTACTTC
- | TRBD2 | TRBJ2-7 | TRBV19 | CASSIGTSGYEQYF | TGTGCCAGTAGTATCGGGACTAGCGGCTACGAGCAGTACTTC
once | TRBD1 | TRBJ2-5 | TRBV4-1 | CASSQESIGDRGFRRETQYF | TGCGCCAGCAGCCAAGAATCGATAGGTGACAGGGGATTTAGACGGGAGACCCAGTACTTC
few | - | TRBJ1-5 | TRBV5-4 | CASSSQGSGQPQHF | TGTGCCAGCAGCTCCCAGGGGTCGGGTCAGCCCCAGCATTTT
- | - | TRBJ1-2 | TRBV5-6 | CASSLKDGYGYTF | TGTGCCAGCAGCTTGAAGGATGGCTATGGCTACACCTTC